The next 22 T cell receptor beta chains were all read from a single sample in a study of Graves' ophthalmopathy and Graves' hyperthyroidism. Amplified TCR beta CDR3 regions were obtained using RNA transcripts as template. An opening RT-PCR round employed HTBI primers and preceded a second-round multiplex PCR. Using its own MiXCR run on the multiplex PCR reads, TCRdb lists one record per CDR3 protein. Among 600,000 to 950,000 distinct CDR3 sequences listed, roughly two fifths were seen once. The material sequenced was peripheral blood. All receptors come from an adult man with Graves' ophthalmopathy.

As to this clonotype: This could be a read error, since a much larger clone is one nucleotide away. The CDR3 reads CSVNLAGQNYGYTF. As DNA, the CDR3 is TGCAGTGTTAACCTTGCTGGACAGAACTATGGCTACACCTTC. The J gene is TRBJ1-2, the V gene TRBV20-1, with a possible D match to TRBD1 (6 bases). This CDR3 contains 14 residues. The germline CDR1 and CDR2 sequences are DFQATT and SNEGSKA (reference sequence). The V end was cut by 7 bases, the J end by 2 bases, with 17 bases between.

The chain employs TRBV19 and TRBJ1-1, with 11 bases fitting TRBD1. The germline V gene encodes CDR1 LNHDA and CDR2 SQIVND (reference sequence). The CDR3 spans 16 residues. Trimming removed 4 bases from V and 5 bases from J; junction bases left unmatched: 9. Here the CDR3 DNA reads TGTGCCAGTAGTACCTCGGACAGGGGGCGTTGGACTGAAGCTTTCTTT. It encodes CASSTSDRGRWTEAFF.

A few counts support this clonotype. The chain recombines TRBV6-5 with TRBJ2-7; 11 positions match TRBD2. J gave up 1 base and V 6 bases, and 5 bases lay outside the gene matches. Per the germline V gene, CDR1 is MNHEY and CDR2 is SVGAGI. The CDR3 totals 15 residues. The CDR3 loop is CASSGTSGGSYEQYF. The CDR3 coding sequence is TGTGCCAGCAGCGGGACTAGCGGAGGGTCCTACGAGCAGTACTTC.

This clonotype appeared once. A much larger clone sits a single nucleotide away, making a read error possible. The chain recombines TRBV5-6 with TRBJ1-4; no clear D. Trimming shortened V by 4 bases and J by 4 bases, and 8 bases separated the two germline ends. Germline values: CDR1 SGHDT, CDR2 YYEEEE. This CDR3 region has 13 residues. CDR3 sequence reads: CASSQALNEKLFF. The CDR3 region has the DNA TGTGCCAGCAGCCAGGCCCTTAATGAAAAACTGTTTTTT.

Many counts were recorded for this clonotype. This chain connects TRBV15 to TRBJ1-2; possibly TRBD1 for D (5 bases). Per germline, CDR1 LNHNV and CDR2 YYDKDF (reference sequence). The ends were cut back, 0 bases at V and 4 bases at J, with 12 bases in the middle. The CDR3 has 15 residues. CDR3 region: CATSRDVTVFYGYTF. The CDR3 DNA sequence: TGTGCCACCAGCAGAGACGTGACAGTCTTCTATGGCTACACCTTC.

This sequence joins TRBV7-2 and TRBJ2-7; 11 nucleotides match TRBD2. This CDR3 is built from 15 residues. Per the germline V gene, CDR1 is SGHTA and CDR2 is FQGNSA. Trimming removed 3 bases from V and 7 bases from J; junction bases left unmatched: 8. CDR3 nucleotide sequence: TGTGCCAGCAGCTTCTTAGCGGGAGGGCCGGAGGAGCAGTACTTC. Translation gives CASSFLAGGPEEQYF.

For this clonotype: The DNA is left out, because the CDR3 cannot be placed on it with certainty; the CDR3 is given as TCRdb lists it. The chain joins TRBV24-1 to TRBJ2-2; the D call in the table, TRBD1, was not verified against the DNA. Germline CDR1 reads KGHDR; CDR2 reads SFDVKD. The CDR3 numbers 14 amino acids, ends counted. Here the CDR3 reads CATSDPRGPGSCFF.

The J gene is TRBJ1-5, the V gene TRBV10-3; tentatively, D is TRBD1 (5 bases). The CDR3 is 12 residues long. V gave up 8 bases and J gave up 4 bases, with 9 bases separating them. Germline V gives CDR1 ENHRY, CDR2 SYGVKD. CDR3 loop: CAIRGDNQPQHF. Written as DNA, the CDR3 is TGTGCCATCCGGGGCGATAATCAGCCCCAGCATTTT.

This clonotype turned up a few times. The chain joins TRBV19 to TRBJ1-1; D possibly corresponds to TRBD1 (6 bases). Between the trimmed V and J ends, which lost 7 bases and 2 bases, there was a span of 14 bases. Looked up from germline, CDR1 is LNHDA and CDR2 is SQIVND (reference sequence). The CDR3 spans 14 residues. The chain's CDR3 is CASNTVQGNTEAFF. Here the CDR3 DNA reads TGTGCCAGTAATACGGTACAGGGAAACACTGAAGCTTTCTTT. Together with reference TRBV19 and TRBJ1-1, the CDR3 gives the full variable domain: DGGITQSPKYLFRKEGQNVTLSCEQNLNHDAMYWYRQDPGQGLRLIYYSQIVNDFQKGDIAEGYSVSREKKESFPLTVTSAQKNPTAFYLCASNTVQGNTEAFFGQGTRLTVV.

The CDR3 spells CASSRSGQGGGRQPQHF. CDR3 sequence (DNA): TGCGCCAGCAGCAGATCAGGGCAGGGAGGGGGCCGGCAGCCCCAGCATTTT. The V gene is TRBV10-2, the J gene TRBJ1-5, with TRBD1 matching over 7 bases. The CDR3 contains 17 residues. Germline CDR1 reads WSHSY; CDR2 reads SAAADI. The V gene end was trimmed by 6 bases and the J gene end by 7 bases; junction bases not matched to a gene: 18.

Regarding this clonotype: A junction boundary mismatches the germline segment, possibly from a read error. The rearrangement joins TRBV10-3 to TRBJ1-5, with D possibly being TRBD1 (5 bases). The germline CDR1 and CDR2 sequences are ENHRY and SYGVKD. This CDR3 comprises 16 residues. The CDR3 nucleotides read TGTGCCAGCAGTAACTGGGGCTTACAGAGCAATCAGCCCCAGCATTTT. Protein: CASSNWGLQSNQPQHF.

This clonotype was observed at least ten times. This chain links TRBV7-8 with TRBJ2-7; D perhaps matches TRBD2 (6 bases). Germline V gene sequence: CDR1 SGHVS, CDR2 FQNEAQ. V lost 0 bases, J lost 4 bases, and 7 bases lay in between. The CDR3 spans 13 residues. Here the CDR3 reads CASSLAGRYEQYF. CDR3 DNA: TGTGCCAGCAGCTTAGCGGGGAGGTACGAGCAGTACTTC.

The V and J genes are TRBV12-3 or TRBV12-4 and TRBJ1-1; 7 bases agree with TRBD1. This CDR3 comprises 17 residues. Unmatched junction bases numbered 18, after V lost 5 bases and J lost 6 bases. This CDR3 reads CASSVEGARDPEPEAFF. CDR3 nucleotide sequence: TGTGCCAGCAGTGTAGAGGGGGCGCGGGACCCCGAGCCTGAAGCTTTCTTT.

This sequence joins TRBV12-3 or TRBV12-4 and TRBJ2-7; unclear D gene. V lost 6 bases and J lost 9, with 15 bases in between. The CDR3 runs to 12 residues. CDR3 sequence (DNA): TGTGCCAGCAGCGTAAAGGCCGCAGCGCAGTACTTC. Encoded protein: CASSVKAAAQYF.

The gene calls are TRBV20-1 and TRBJ2-5; a possible D gene is TRBD1 (5 bases). This CDR3 contains 11 residues. Germline-derived CDR1 and CDR2 are DFQATT and SNEGSKA (reference sequence). Trimming removed 4 bases at V and 7 bases at J, with 10 bases between. CDR3 nucleotide sequence: TGCAGTGCTAAGACTCAGGGGACCCAGTACTTC. Protein: CSAKTQGTQYF.

This clonotype appeared a few times. The chain is built from TRBV6-6 and TRBJ2-7, with a weak D call TRBD2 (5 bases). Trimming cost V 0 bases and J 3 bases, with 12 bases left between them. Germline V gene lookup returns CDR1 MNHNY and CDR2 SVGAGI (reference sequence). This CDR3 spans 15 amino acids. The CDR3 protein is CASSYSPMGSYEQYF. CDR3 coding DNA: TGTGCCAGCAGTTACTCCCCGATGGGGAGCTACGAGCAGTACTTC.

This clonotype was counted once. The chain is built from TRBV10-1 and TRBJ1-5; D gene ambiguous. Germline CDR1 WNHNN, CDR2 SYGVQD (reference sequence). V shed 0 bases and J shed 13 bases, with 16 bases lying between them. This CDR3 has 14 amino acids. In DNA, the CDR3 is TGCGCCAGCAGTGAGTCCACGGGCGGGCAGAGTCAGCATTTT. It specifies CASSESTGGQSQHF.

The chain recombines TRBV2 with TRBJ1-2, with D unclear. Germline V lookup: CDR1 SNHLY, CDR2 FYNNEI. CDR3 length: 12 amino acids. V was cut by 8 bases and J by 1 base, with 8 bases left in between. The CDR3 protein is CASCGSNYGYTF. DNA for the CDR3: TGTGCCAGCTGTGGCAGTAACTATGGCTACACCTTC.

This clonotype occurred a few times. The chain combines TRBV19 with TRBJ1-4; D possibly corresponds to TRBD1 (5 bases). The CDR3 has 15 residues. V shed 4 bases and J shed 3 bases, with 12 bases lying between them. CDR1 is LNHDA, CDR2 SQIVND, per germline (reference sequence). For the CDR3, the DNA is TGTGCCAGTAGTACCTTGGGGGTACCTAATGAAAAACTGTTTTTT. Encoded protein: CASSTLGVPNEKLFF.

The V and J genes are TRBV5-1 and TRBJ1-6; D is ambiguous. Germline CDR1 reads SGHRS; CDR2 reads YFSETQ. The CDR3 has 15 amino acids. V was trimmed by 1 base and J by 10 bases, leaving 15 bases between them. CDR3 residues: CASSLSGPGYSPLHF. Here the CDR3 DNA reads TGCGCCAGCAGCTTGTCAGGTCCGGGTTACTCACCCCTCCACTTT.

The V and J genes are TRBV25-1 and TRBJ1-6; 10 positions agree with TRBD1. Looked up from germline, CDR1 is MGHDK and CDR2 is SYGVNS. J was trimmed by 7 bases and V by 8 bases; bases with no gene match: 14. The CDR3 length is 17 residues. The CDR3 region is CASARRLGQGKNSPLHF. CDR3 DNA sequence: TGTGCCAGCGCCAGAAGACTGGGACAGGGGAAAAATTCACCCCTCCACTTT.

The chain has TRBV14 and TRBJ2-7, with 7 bases lining up with TRBD1. The CDR3 totals 16 residues. The V and J ends lost 1 base and 1 base, in that order; junction bases with no gene match: 7. From germline, CDR1 is SGHDN and CDR2 FVKESK. The CDR3 nucleotides are TGTGCCAGCAGCCAAGGTCTGTCGACAGGGTCCTACGAGCAGTACTTC. This translates into CASSQGLSTGSYEQYF.